This entry is about one T cell receptor beta chain. This specimen comes from a study of shared clonotypes between healthy human individuals. The table came from immunoSEQ multiplex PCR; TCRdb's copy has only in-frame clones and leaves some out. The table includes about 1.1 million clones, about 80% detected once. CDR3 length: 16 amino acids. The V gene's germline CDR1 is MDHEN and CDR2 SYDVKM. Trimming removed 3 bases from V and 1 base from J, with 16 bases in between. V and J are TRBV28 and TRBJ2-7; possibly TRBD2 for D (6 bases). Sequenced sample: memory CD4+ T cells from PBMCs. Subset in this sample: CD45RA-negative fraction. This TCR was recovered from a man between 18 and 29 years old in good health. Some clones in this sample may be carry-over from other donors' samples. This CDR3 is CASSFWVPGLSYEQYF. The CDR3 DNA sequence: TGTGCCAGCAGTTTTTGGGTTCCGGGACTGTCCTACGAGCAGTACTTC.